This entry lists 10 T cell receptor beta chains sequenced from one sample in a study of Graves' ophthalmopathy and Graves' hyperthyroidism. Transcripts of RNA were the source for amplifying TCR beta CDR3 regions. RT-PCR with HTBI primers came first, then second-round multiplex PCR. From the multiplex PCR reads, TCRdb called clonotypes with MiXCR, one entry per CDR3 protein. The sample contains roughly 400,000 distinct CDR3 sequences, about a sixth of which appear only once. The sequenced sample was peripheral blood. The receptors stem from an adult woman with stable Graves' hyperthyroidism.

This clonotype appeared many times. The rearrangement joins TRBV20-1 to TRBJ2-5, with D perhaps TRBD1 (6 bases). Trimming pared 5 bases from V and 5 bases from J, leaving 12 bases between. Germline loops: CDR1 DFQATT, CDR2 SNEGSKA (reference sequence). The CDR3 runs to 12 residues. CDR3 bases: TGCAGTGCTGTGACAGGTGCCGAGACCCAGTACTTC. It specifies CSAVTGAETQYF.

This clonotype was counted at least ten times. This rearrangement joins TRBV28 to TRBJ2-7; 14 nucleotides line up with TRBD2. After removal of 4 bases from V and 6 bases from J, the junction contained 8 bases not matched to a gene. Germline-derived CDR1 and CDR2 are MDHEN and SYDVKM. This CDR3 is 16 amino acids long. The CDR3 region is CASSSGTSGRRVEQYF. CDR3 in DNA: TGTGCCAGCAGTTCCGGGACTAGCGGGAGAAGGGTCGAGCAGTACTTC.

This clonotype came up many times. V usage is TRBV20-1 and J usage is TRBJ1-2; D is unresolved. V lost 6 bases, J lost 3 bases, and 8 bases lay in between. The CDR3 spans 11 residues. The germline V gene has CDR1 DFQATT and CDR2 SNEGSKA (reference sequence). The CDR3 DNA follows: TGCAGTGCCCGCAACGACTATGGCTACACCTTC. Translation gives CSARNDYGYTF.

This clonotype has a count of ten or more. The V gene is TRBV7-2, the J gene TRBJ2-2, with D uncertain. CDR1 is SGHTA, CDR2 FQGNSA, per germline. The CDR3 spans 14 residues. Trimming left V 1 base short and J 6 bases short, with 9 bases between. The CDR3 region is CASSLGRGPGELFF. In DNA, the CDR3 is TGTGCCAGCAGCTTAGGGAGAGGTCCCGGGGAGCTGTTTTTT.

In its sample, this clonotype was seen many times. CDR3 region: CASSKYTGELFF. The CDR3 DNA reads as TGTGCCAGCAGTAAATACACCGGGGAGCTGTTTTTT. The V gene is TRBV28, the J gene TRBJ2-2, with D hard to call. Germline V gene sequence: CDR1 MDHEN, CDR2 SYDVKM. The CDR3 sequence is 12 residues long. Trimming took 5 bases from V and 3 from J, leaving 4 bases between them.

This clonotype was recorded at least ten times. The chain is built from TRBV30 and TRBJ2-7; perhaps D is TRBD1 or TRBD2 (5 bases each). Trimming removed 1 base from V and 2 bases from J, with 12 bases in between. Germline CDR1 and CDR2: GTSNPN and SVGIG (reference sequence). The CDR3 loop spans 14 amino acids. The CDR3 nucleotides are TGTGCCTGGAGTGCCGGGACCGAGACCTACGAGCAGTACTTC. Amino acids: CAWSAGTETYEQYF.

At least ten counts were recorded for this clonotype. J is TRBJ2-5 and V is TRBV12-3 or TRBV12-4; D uncertain. The CDR3 is made up of 15 amino acids. V was shortened by 2 bases and J by 7 bases, with 17 bases between the two germline ends. The CDR3 DNA reads TGTGCCAGCAGTTTATATTCCCCCGTAGGTCGGACCCAGTACTTC. Its protein is CASSLYSPVGRTQYF.

V is TRBV7-9 and J is TRBJ1-2; a possible D gene is TRBD1 (6 bases). The CDR3 runs to 13 residues. CDR1 and CDR2 (germline): SEHNR, FQNEAQ (reference sequence). Trimming left V 3 bases short and J 8 bases short, with 13 bases between. The CDR3 reads CASSFPGAGGYTF. Written as DNA, the CDR3 is TGTGCCAGCAGCTTCCCAGGGGCCGGAGGCTACACCTTC.

This clonotype was observed many times. This chain connects TRBV10-3 to TRBJ2-2; D unresolved. Germline V gene sequence: CDR1 ENHRY, CDR2 SYGVKD. This CDR3 contains 13 residues. V dropped 1 base and J dropped 6 bases, with 6 bases sitting between them. As DNA, the CDR3 is TGTGCCATCAGTGAGTTTCGGTCCGGGGAGCTGTTTTTT. Its protein product is CAISEFRSGELFF.

This clonotype was counted a few times. The chain links TRBV6-2 or TRBV6-3 to TRBJ2-7, with D tentatively TRBD2 (6 bases). The CDR3 covers 14 residues. Germline V gene lookup returns CDR1 MNHEY and CDR2 SVGEGT. Trimming pared 0 bases from V and 7 bases from J, leaving 13 bases between. The CDR3 coding sequence is TGTGCCAGCAGTTACTCTCGGAGGGGCCAGGAGCAGTACTTC. Translation: CASSYSRRGQEQYF.